Included here is one T cell receptor beta chain sequence, with context. There is no known antigen for this receptor. Base-call qualities are not available, and no considerably larger clone is one nucleotide away. The label giving this sample's treatment or condition can be read as: live attenuated yellow fever vaccine strain. A standard Ficoll-Paque protocol was used to isolate PBMCs from peripheral blood. CD4 and CD8 T-cell fractions were isolated with Dynabeads CD4 and CD8 positive selection kits. TriZol was used to extract RNA from bulk PBMCs, from CD4 and CD8 fractions, and from dextramer-positive and dextramer-negative fractions. The CDR3 starts with the cysteine, ends with the phenylalanine, and has 12 residues. Of all the DNA, just the CDR3 is kept, 36 bases in frame from base 1. The V and J ends are trimmed by 8 bases and 2 bases, leaving 9 bases between them. CDR1 and CDR2, looked up from the germline V gene, are MGHRA and YSYEKL.

This entry comes from a study of T cells after yellow fever vaccination (dated by TCRdb to about 2019). About the full investigation: The SMART-Seq v4 Ultra Low Input RNA kit was used to prepare libraries from fractions with low cell numbers. To follow T-cell clones before and after primary and booster YFV17D yellow fever vaccination, bulk TCR alpha and beta repertoires were sequenced over time. Two healthy male donors, one aged 18 to 29 and one aged 30 to 40 years, made up the cohort. Bulk PBMC replicates and cell subsets were isolated from blood drawn at multiple timepoints before and after both primary and secondary immunization. The full study reports these points: A small share of clonotypes was detected in both CD4 and CD8 compartments, with the overlap likely arising from convergent recombination. After the booster, most clones that had expanded after primary vaccination were detected again (approximately 95% of CD4 and more than 80% of CD8), suggesting broad maintenance of memory. Computational filtering was needed because FACS-sorted repertoires could contain abundant contaminating clonotypes from the bulk population. Because the study included only a couple of donors, the extent to which the findings can be generalized is limited. The secondary T-cell response was found to be weaker but faster than the primary response, with a peak reached on day 5 rather than on day 15.

The run used an Illumina NovaSeq 6000. TCR cDNA was synthesized by 5'RACE template switching, through which a universal primer site and unique molecular identifiers were introduced. Priming of cDNA synthesis was performed from both the TCR alpha and TCR beta constant segments. Library amplification involved two PCR steps, and the second step added sample barcodes and sequencing adapters. Sequencing of the libraries was done on either Illumina HiSeq 2500 (2x100 bp) or NovaSeq (2x150 bp). Per the source publication's procedure: Demultiplexing of reads and collapsing into UMI consensus sequences were performed with MIGEC, and V(D)J alignment was carried out with MiXCR. Using edgeR on replicate PBMC samples, clonotypes were called vaccine-responding if FDR was below 0.01 and the log2 fold change was above 5 up to day 15. CD4 or CD8 identity was assigned to each bulk clonotype according to whether the clonotype was present at higher abundance in the sequenced CD4 repertoire or the sequenced CD8 repertoire. TCRdb passed the public sequencing reads through fastp at Q25 and MiXCR, retaining productive beta sequences. Rows with one shared CDR3 protein collapse into an entry with the most common genes and DNA. The V and J calls here are based on TCRdb, not the publication. The table for this sample lists 150,000 to 200,000 distinct CDR3 sequences; about 10% of them were counted only once. Approximately 34% of the sample belongs to the ten largest clones.

The chain is made from TRBV4-1 and TRBJ1-1; the D gene identity is not certain. This clonotype was sampled from a man between 18 and 35 years old who received the YFV17D yellow fever vaccine. The source material was CD8+ T cells sorted from PBMCs, sampled 15 days after the yellow fever booster vaccination. The CDR3 is CASGTANTEAFF. In nucleotides, the sequence is TGCGCCAGCGGTACAGCTAACACTGAAGCTTTCTTT.